This T cell receptor beta chain derives from a study of blood T cell repertoires in COVID-19. In the original workflow: For nucleated cells, counts were estimated from reference gene primer amplification. The protocol was immunoSEQ multiplex PCR, while the TCRdb copy is restricted to in-frame clones and leaves out a portion. V and J calls plus clone size are reproduced from that table; the DNA served to infer D and trimming. The sample yields some 220,000 clones, roughly 80% seen once. Germline CDR1 reads SGHTA; CDR2 reads FQGNSA. The J segment lost 7 bases and the V segment lost 4 bases, leaving 12 bases of the junction unmatched. The CDR3 runs 15 residues.

Sequenced sample: peripheral blood. The chain combines TRBV7-2 with TRBJ2-7, with 8 bases aligning to TRBD1. This sequence was found in a woman between 65 and 79 years old with acute or convalescent COVID-19. In DNA form, the CDR3 reads TGTGCCAGCAGCTGGCAGGGGGCGCGGTCGGGGGAGCAGTACTTC. Its protein is CASSWQGARSGEQYF.